This T cell receptor beta chain was sequenced in a study of cytomegalovirus exposure and HLA in healthy donors. Looking at the study overall: In an early release, HLA-typed donors contributed tens of millions of unique TCR sequences.

Primers for the PCR totalled 60 Vbeta and 13 Jbeta. Some clones are missing from TCRdb's copy, which holds only in-frame ones; the method was immunoSEQ multiplex PCR. The table includes over 150,000 clones, roughly 75% detected once. The J segment lost 5 bases and the V segment lost 0 bases, leaving 4 bases of the junction unmatched. CDR1 and CDR2 from the germline V gene are LGHNA and YSLEER. CDR3 length: 15 residues. As regards this clone: Its target is unknown.

Study-wide points: Per a prior analysis, the majority of TCR beta V segments were productive roughly 90% or roughly 30% of the time. The authors listed about 170 TCR beta chains as cytomegalovirus-associated. Rare sequences made up most TCRs, while some public TCRs were found in many donors.

The clonotype was recovered from a young man in good health and CMV-seropositive. The chain employs TRBV4-3 and TRBJ2-3; TRBD2 matches 8 bases. Sequences were obtained from PBMCs. CDR3 sequence: CASSQETGGVDTQYF. CDR3 DNA: TGCGCCAGCAGCCAAGAGACGGGAGGGGTAGATACGCAGTATTTT.